The 28 T cell receptor beta chains listed next were all sequenced from one sample in a study of blood T cell repertoires in COVID-19. The data were produced by immunoSEQ multiplex PCR, yet TCRdb's version contains in-frame clones alone and is incomplete. The table lists 100,000 or so clones, roughly nine tenths of them singletons. Sequencing was done on a sample of peripheral blood. These receptor sequences come from a man in his fifties with active COVID-19.

The chain recombines TRBV5-1 with TRBJ2-2; D is possibly TRBD1 (5 bases). V was clipped by 5 bases and J by 6 bases, with 23 bases between them. CDR3 size: 17 residues. Germline V gene data show CDR1 as SGHRS and CDR2 as YFSETQ. CDR3 residues: CASSFIQGFGRSGELFF. CDR3 sequence (DNA): TGCGCCAGCAGTTTTATTCAGGGCTTTGGCAGGTCCGGGGAGCTGTTTTTT. Based on the CDR3 plus reference TRBV5-1 and TRBJ2-2, the full variable domain is KAGVTQTPRYLIKTRGQQVTLSCSPISGHRSVSWYQQTPGQGLQFLFEYFSETQRNKGNFPGRFSGRQFSNSRSEMNVSTLELGDSALYLCASSFIQGFGRSGELFFGEGSRLTVL.

The J gene is TRBJ2-1, the V gene TRBV5-1, with TRBD1 matching 7 bases. CDR1 SGHRS and CDR2 YFSETQ come from the germline V gene. This CDR3 has 15 residues. V shed 4 bases, J shed 4 bases, and the junction held 8 bases outside the gene matches. CDR3 protein: CASSQTGETYNEQFF. For the CDR3, the DNA is TGCGCCAGCAGCCAAACAGGGGAGACTTACAATGAGCAGTTCTTC.

This clone has a single count. The chain employs TRBV24-1 and TRBJ2-7; 10 nucleotides agree with TRBD2. The CDR3 consists of 20 residues. V lost 1 base, J lost 4 bases, and 18 bases stayed unmatched. Germline V gene data show CDR1 as KGHDR and CDR2 as SFDVKD. CDR3 protein: CATSDFCRAETSGIPYEQYV. As DNA, the CDR3 is TGTGCCACCAGTGATTTCTGCAGGGCCGAAACTAGCGGGATACCGTACGAGCAGTACGTC.

The chain employs TRBV25-1 and TRBJ2-6; D remains unclear. Germline lookup yields CDR1 MGHDK and CDR2 SYGVNS. The CDR3 is 15 amino acids. Trimming pared 7 bases from V and 4 bases from J, leaving 14 bases between. In DNA form, the CDR3 reads TGTGCCAGCAAGACCTCAGGTACCGGGGCCAACGTCCTGACTTTC. Protein: CASKTSGTGANVLTF. The full variable domain, with the rest looked up from reference TRBV25-1 and TRBJ2-6, is EADIYQTPRYLVIGTGKKITLECSQTMGHDKMYWYQQDPGMELHLIHYSYGVNSTEKGDLSSESTVSRIRTEHFPLTLESARPSHTSQYLCASKTSGTGANVLTFGAGSRLTVL.

This chain connects TRBV25-1 to TRBJ2-2; possibly TRBD2 for D (6 bases). Trimming took off 4 bases at V and 9 bases at J, with 15 bases between the two ends. The CDR3 length is 14 residues. The germline V gene encodes CDR1 MGHDK and CDR2 SYGVNS. The CDR3 DNA is TGTGCCAGCAGTGTGCAGGAGGGGAACAGGGAGCTGTTTTTT. This translates into CASSVQEGNRELFF.

V and J are TRBV5-1 and TRBJ1-2; no clear D gene. The CDR3 runs 12 residues. Germline V gives CDR1 SGHRS, CDR2 YFSETQ. Trimming shortened V by 5 bases and J by 1 base, and 6 bases separated the two germline ends. The CDR3 loop reads CASSGINYGYTF. CDR3 DNA: TGCGCCAGCAGTGGCATTAACTATGGCTACACCTTC.

The V call is TRBV19, the J call TRBJ1-5; TRBD1 is a possible D gene (6 bases). The CDR3 contains 14 residues. The ends were cut back, 4 bases at V and 7 bases at J, with 14 bases in the middle. The germline V gene has CDR1 LNHDA and CDR2 SQIVND (reference sequence). CDR3 coding DNA: TGTGCCAGTAGTACAACAGGGCGCAGCCAGCCCCAGCATTTT. This codes for CASSTTGRSQPQHF.

The DNA for the CDR3 is TGCAGCGTTGCCCAGGGCGGTAACACTGAAGCTTTCTTT. Its translation: CSVAQGGNTEAFF. The J gene is TRBJ1-1, the V gene TRBV29-1; perhaps TRBD1 as D (5 bases). V dropped 4 bases and J dropped 2 bases, with 11 bases sitting between them. Looked up from germline, CDR1 is SQVTM and CDR2 is ANQGSEA. CDR3 length equals 13 residues.

The chain's CDR3 is CASSPRTSGVDNEQFF. The CDR3 DNA reads as TGTGCCAGCAGCCCCAGGACTAGCGGGGTGGACAATGAGCAGTTCTTC. The genes are TRBV11-3 and TRBJ2-1, with 12 bases aligning to TRBD2. CDR1 and CDR2 (germline): SGHNT, YENEEA. The CDR3 sequence is 16 residues long. The trim removed 5 bases at V and 5 bases at J, leaving 7 bases unmatched. Full variable domain (rest looked up from reference TRBV11-3 and TRBJ2-1): EAGVVQSPRYKIIEKKQPVAFWCNPISGHNTLYWYLQNLGQGPELLIRYENEEAVDDSQLPKDRFSAERLKGVDSTLKIQPAELGDSAVYLCASSPRTSGVDNEQFFGPGTRLTVL.

The gene calls are TRBV9 and TRBJ2-2; tentative D call: TRBD1 (6 bases). V was shortened by 1 base and J by 3 bases, with 19 bases between the two germline ends. Germline V gene lookup returns CDR1 SGDLS and CDR2 YYNGEE. The CDR3 length is 18 residues. In nucleotides, the CDR3 is TGTGCCAGCAGCGTATCACAGGGCCCTCACGAATACACCGGGGAGCTGTTTTTT. Translation: CASSVSQGPHEYTGELFF.

The rearrangement joins TRBV10-3 to TRBJ1-1; 10 bases agree with TRBD1. V was pared by 6 bases and J by 6 bases, with 10 bases of the junction left unmatched. The V gene's germline CDR1 is ENHRY and CDR2 SYGVKD. The CDR3 is made up of 15 amino acids. The CDR3 here is CAISTGQGLLSEAFF. As DNA, the CDR3 is TGTGCCATCAGCACGGGACAGGGGTTATTATCTGAAGCTTTCTTT.

The rearrangement links TRBV5-1 to TRBJ2-3; possibly TRBD2 for D (6 bases). The CDR3 runs to 14 residues. The germline V gene encodes CDR1 SGHRS and CDR2 YFSETQ. V lost 5 bases and J lost 5, with 15 bases in between. The CDR3 DNA sequence: TGCGCCAGCAGGCGACTAGGTCCGGGAGATACGCAGTATTTT. It encodes CASRRLGPGDTQYF.

The chain combines TRBV5-1 with TRBJ2-5; D gene uncertain. The CDR3 covers 16 residues. In germline, CDR1 is SGHRS, CDR2 YFSETQ. V was cut by 0 bases and J by 5 bases, with 17 bases left in between. The CDR3: CASSLGSYSRYETQYF. The CDR3 DNA reads TGCGCCAGCAGCTTGGGATCTTACTCGCGATATGAGACCCAGTACTTC.

V is TRBV9 and J is TRBJ2-3; D remains ambiguous. This CDR3 contains 17 residues. Germline V gives CDR1 SGDLS, CDR2 YYNGEE. V was pared by 2 bases and J by 4 bases, with 20 bases between. The CDR3 loop reads CASSVSDQSRWADTQYF. The CDR3 nucleotides read TGTGCCAGCAGCGTCTCTGACCAGAGCAGGTGGGCAGATACGCAGTATTTT.

Only one count was recorded for this clone. The V call is TRBV18, the J call TRBJ2-1; D is possibly TRBD2 (6 bases). The length of the CDR3 is 14 residues. Between the trimmed V and J ends, which lost 2 bases and 3 bases, there was a span of 8 bases. Germline values: CDR1 KGHSH, CDR2 LQKENI. The DNA of the CDR3 is TGTGCCAGCTCACCAGTAGCGGACTACAATGAGCAGTTCTTC. It encodes CASSPVADYNEQFF.

The chain links TRBV28 to TRBJ1-1, with TRBD1 as a possible D gene (5 bases). From germline, CDR1 is MDHEN and CDR2 SYDVKM. Trimming shortened V by 6 bases and J by 1 base, and 9 bases separated the two germline ends. There are 13 residues in the CDR3. The CDR3 coding sequence is TGTGCCAGCAGATGGGGCGCGAACACTGAAGCTTTCTTT. Protein product: CASRWGANTEAFF.

The CDR3 sequence is CASSPRTSGGAEETQYF. In DNA, the CDR3 is TGTGCCAGCAGCCCCAGGACTAGCGGGGGGGCGGAGGAGACCCAGTACTTC. This chain uses TRBV11-2 with TRBJ2-5; 15 bases map to TRBD2. The V gene end was trimmed by 5 bases and the J gene end by 5 bases; junction bases not matched to a gene: 9. This CDR3 is 17 amino acids long. From germline, CDR1 is SGHAT and CDR2 FQNNGV.

The genes are TRBV19 and TRBJ2-2, with 8 bases that match TRBD1. This CDR3 region has 17 residues. J was trimmed by 4 bases and V by 2 bases; bases with no gene match: 9. Germline V gene sequence: CDR1 LNHDA, CDR2 SQIVND (reference sequence). CDR3 in DNA: TGTGCCAGTAGTATATACAGGGGGGCCGGGGGCACCGGGGAGCTGTTTTTT. This sequence encodes CASSIYRGAGGTGELFF.

This clone has only one observation. This chain joins TRBV4-2 and TRBJ2-1, with TRBD2 matching 10 bases. Losses at the gene ends were 0 bases for V and 5 bases for J; bases not matched to a gene: 7. Germline CDR1 is LGHNA and CDR2 is YNFKEQ. The length of the CDR3 is 17 residues. The CDR3 protein is CASSQERAGGPDNEQFF. The CDR3 DNA sequence: TGTGCCAGCAGCCAAGAACGAGCGGGGGGGCCCGACAATGAGCAGTTCTTC.

V is TRBV5-1 and J is TRBJ2-6; D gene ambiguous. CDR1 SGHRS and CDR2 YFSETQ come from the germline V gene. CDR3 size: 15 residues. V lost 2 bases and J 2 bases, leaving 8 bases between the germline ends. DNA for the CDR3: TGCGCCAGCAGCTTCGAAACTACTGGGGCCAACGTCCTGACTTTC. Its translation: CASSFETTGANVLTF.

The rearrangement links TRBV7-8 to TRBJ1-3; TRBD1 matches 9 bases. J lost 4 bases, V lost 3 bases, and 7 bases had no gene match. Looked up from germline, CDR1 is SGHVS and CDR2 is FQNEAQ. The CDR3 consists of 16 residues. This CDR3 is CASSFSDRGTGNTIYF. The DNA for the CDR3 is TGTGCCAGCAGCTTCAGCGACAGGGGGACCGGAAACACCATATATTTT.

In its sample, this clone was seen once. This chain joins TRBV7-9 and TRBJ2-3; 8 bases line up with TRBD2. The germline CDR1 and CDR2 sequences are SEHNR and FQNEAQ (reference sequence). Trimming removed 4 bases from V and 0 bases from J; junction bases left unmatched: 3. The CDR3 totals 15 residues. CDR3 coding DNA: TGTGCCAGCAGCTATAGCGGGACTAGCACAGATACGCAGTATTTT. It yields the protein CASSYSGTSTDTQYF.

The chain is built from TRBV10-2 and TRBJ1-1; D remains ambiguous. V was trimmed by 7 bases and J by 1 base, leaving 10 bases between them. The V gene's germline CDR1 is WSHSY and CDR2 SAAADI. This CDR3 is built from 13 residues. CDR3 in DNA: TGCGCCAGCAAACGCACAACGAACACTGAAGCTTTCTTT. This codes for CASKRTTNTEAFF.

The chain joins TRBV6-5 to TRBJ1-5, with 9 bases aligning to TRBD1. The CDR3 has 15 amino acids. The J segment lost 4 bases and the V segment lost 6 bases, leaving 7 bases of the junction unmatched. CDR1 and CDR2 (germline): MNHEY, SVGAGI. The CDR3 loop is CASSPTDRGNQPQHF. Here the CDR3 DNA reads TGTGCCAGCAGCCCCACTGACAGGGGGAATCAGCCCCAGCATTTT.

The CDR3 region is CASSVGTSGGAETQYF. The DNA of the CDR3 is TGCGCCAGCAGCGTAGGGACTAGCGGGGGGGCAGAGACCCAGTACTTC. This sequence joins TRBV5-1 and TRBJ2-5; TRBD2 aligns across 16 bases. The CDR3 totals 16 residues. The V gene end was trimmed by 4 bases and the J gene end by 4 bases; junction bases not matched to a gene: 4. The germline V gene encodes CDR1 SGHRS and CDR2 YFSETQ.

This sequence joins TRBV3-1 (or the pseudogene TRBV3-2) and TRBJ2-1; 7 bases match TRBD2. CDR1 is LGHDT, CDR2 YNNKEL, per germline (reference sequence). With V trimmed by 1 base and J by 6 bases, 6 bases remained unmatched. The CDR3 loop spans 15 amino acids. DNA for the CDR3: TGTGCCAGCAGCCAAGCGCGCGCTAGCGGCAATGAGCAGTTCTTC. This sequence encodes CASSQARASGNEQFF.

V gene TRBV5-4 combines with J gene TRBJ2-1; D call uncertain. Germline CDR1 reads SGHNT; CDR2 reads YYREEE (reference sequence). V lost 4 bases and J lost 3, with 2 bases in between. CDR3 length equals 11 residues. The DNA for the CDR3 is TGTGCCAGCAGCCTCTACAATGAGCAGTTCTTC. Encoded protein: CASSLYNEQFF.

This chain connects TRBV2 to TRBJ1-1, with no clear D. Trimming removed 6 bases from V and 0 bases from J, with 11 bases in between. Germline-derived CDR1 and CDR2 are SNHLY and FYNNEI. CDR3 length: 14 amino acids. Here the CDR3 reads CASRIGRMNTEAFF. The CDR3 DNA sequence: TGTGCCAGCAGGATAGGCAGGATGAACACTGAAGCTTTCTTT.